The clone carrying this TCR beta chain was recorded many times. Its specificity is not known. V lost 5 bases and J 3 bases, leaving 14 bases between the germline ends. Germline V gives CDR1 SNHLY, CDR2 FYNNEI. The CDR3 sequence is 15 residues long. The cDNA was synthesized by 5'RACE incorporating 10-nucleotide random UMIs. Every sequencing run gave over 200 million TCR-beta sequences, taken from 15-18 subjects. One entry per CDR3 protein, called by TCRdb with MiXCR from the 5' RACE reads. The sample lists 55,000 to 70,000 distinct CDR3 sequences; around 10% were seen once. The data originate from a study of neurological immune-mediated disorders. General study findings and limits: TCR clonal expansion peaked in HTLV-1-associated myelopathy patients and was lowest in multiple sclerosis patients.

The time point here: longitudinal time-point 1 (baseline). 2 million unsorted PBMCs were stored in RNAlater at -80 °C before RNA extraction. The clonotype was recovered from a male donor with HTLV-1-associated myelopathy (HAM/TSP). The sample was PBMCs. The rearrangement links TRBV2 to TRBJ1-5; possible D gene TRBD1, 5 bases. CDR3 region: CASSTGSHVNQPQHF. CDR3 DNA sequence: TGTGCCAGCAGTACAGGTAGCCACGTCAATCAGCCCCAGCATTTT.